The present TCR beta chain was sequenced within a study of regulatory T cells in long-lasting Graves disease. Study context: Duration of antithyroid drug therapy among newly diagnosed Graves' patients was under 3 months.

The CDR3 is made up of 14 amino acids. Germline V gives CDR1 MDHEN, CDR2 SYDVKM. The V and J ends lost 5 bases and 0 bases respectively, with 10 bases between them. The authors built TCR beta libraries using iRepertoire HTBI primers and Arm-PCR of CDR3 regions. Source study methods: Identification across samples found some 60 TRBV and roughly 14 TRBJ segments. In TCRdb, the multiplex PCR reads were re-called with MiXCR into one record per CDR3 protein. The V and J calls were not made by the authors but by TCRdb's processing. The sample carries roughly 420,000 distinct CDR3 sequences, around 17% recorded once. Regarding time point: newly diagnosed GD, antithyroid drugs for less than 3 months. PBMCs provided the RNA from which the TCR library was made. This clonotype was found many times. This sample was also put to use in a study of T cells in Graves' hyperthyroidism and ophthalmopathy. That paper adds: HTBI primers were employed in a first-round RT-PCR of the TCR CDR3.

The sequence came from a woman between 18 and 30 years old with Graves disease. The chain has TRBV28 and TRBJ2-5; tentatively, D is TRBD1 (6 bases). Sample: peripheral blood mononuclear cells (PBMCs), taken at new diagnosis, from a patient treated with antithyroid drugs. CDR3 region: CASSLGQHQETQYF. The CDR3 DNA is TGTGCCAGCAGTCTCGGACAGCACCAAGAGACCCAGTACTTC.